Each of the 19 T cell receptor beta chains below was sequenced from the same sample in a study of shared clonotypes between healthy human individuals. Terminally differentiated effector memory CD45RA+ cells were excluded from the naive CD8 cells, which were CD45RO-negative and positively selected for CCR7. Clones were read by immunoSEQ multiplex PCR, and TCRdb kept only the in-frame ones, dropping some. The repertoire consists of 1.5 million to 2.5 million clones, with approximately 95% occurring once and the leading ten covering around 1%. Source material: naive CD8+ T cells sorted from blood. Source of these receptors: a man between 18 and 29 years old in good health.

The chain employs TRBV5-6 and TRBJ2-1; no definite D call. Trimming pared 0 bases from V and 8 bases from J, leaving 6 bases between. Germline-derived CDR1 and CDR2 are SGHDT and YYEEEE. The CDR3 spans 12 residues. The CDR3 reads CASSLVRDEQFF. CDR3 DNA: TGTGCCAGCAGCTTGGTTAGGGATGAGCAGTTCTTC.

This CDR3 reads CASEYGQPNQPQHF. The CDR3, as DNA: TGTGCCAGTGAATATGGACAGCCCAATCAGCCCCAGCATTTT. The V and J genes are TRBV21-1 and TRBJ1-5; the D segment call TRBD1 is taken from the table without a DNA check. TRBV21-1 is marked as a pseudogene. There are 14 residues in the CDR3.

The genes are TRBV5-6 and TRBJ1-1, with 7 bases fitting TRBD1. The CDR3 contains 16 residues. Germline values: CDR1 SGHDT, CDR2 YYEEEE. V gave up 4 bases and J gave up 7 bases; unmatched junction bases: 16. As DNA, the CDR3 is TGTGCCAGCAGCCCCCGGATGGAGGGGGCGGCCGGTGAAGCTTTCTTT. Translation gives CASSPRMEGAAGEAFF.

The V and J genes are TRBV5-6 and TRBJ1-2; 12 nucleotides agree with TRBD1. This CDR3 has 14 residues. V gave up 3 bases and J gave up 7 bases; unmatched junction bases: 4. Germline assignment: CDR1 SGHDT and CDR2 YYEEEE. Here the CDR3 DNA reads TGTGCCAGCAGCTCGGGACAGGGGGCAGTTGGCTACACCTTC. Protein product: CASSSGQGAVGYTF.

V is TRBV7-2 and J is TRBJ2-7; 7 nucleotides align to TRBD2. The CDR3 covers 15 residues. Germline V lookup: CDR1 SGHTA, CDR2 FQGNSA. Trimming at V came to 3 bases and at J to 3 bases, leaving 8 bases not matched to a gene. The CDR3 nucleotides read TGTGCCAGCAGCTTCTTCGCGGGAGAACGCTACGAGCAGTACTTC. Translating it yields CASSFFAGERYEQYF.

On this clone: The same CDR3 arises from other DNA sequences in this sample as well. The J gene is TRBJ2-3, the V gene TRBV5-8; 9 bases agree with TRBD2. The CDR3 is made up of 15 amino acids. V was clipped by 0 bases and J by 2 bases; unmatched bases: 1. CDR1 and CDR2 from the germline V gene are SGHTS and YDEGEE. The DNA of the CDR3 is TGTGCCAGCAGCTTGGGACTAGCGGCCACAGATACGCAGTATTTT. Translation gives CASSLGLAATDTQYF.

The genes are TRBV28 and TRBJ1-6; D may be TRBD1 (5 bases). This CDR3 is 14 amino acids long. In germline, CDR1 is MDHEN, CDR2 SYDVKM. V gave up 7 bases and J gave up 7 bases, with 14 bases separating them. As DNA, the CDR3 is TGTGCCAGCAACTACGGGGGTGGGAATTCACCCCTCCACTTT. It is translated as CASNYGGGNSPLHF.

This sequence joins TRBV19 and TRBJ2-3; D might be TRBD1 (6 bases). The germline V gene encodes CDR1 LNHDA and CDR2 SQIVND (reference sequence). CDR3 length: 13 residues. V shed 6 bases and J shed 3 bases, with 10 bases lying between them. The CDR3 is CASRRTGTDTQYF. The CDR3 region has the DNA TGTGCCAGTAGGCGAACAGGGACAGATACGCAGTATTTT.

This clone is a singleton in its sample. V usage is TRBV27 and J usage is TRBJ1-1, with D possibly TRBD1 on 6 matching bases. CDR1 MNHEY and CDR2 SMNVEV come from the germline V gene (reference sequence). Trimming took 5 bases from V and 6 from J, leaving 16 bases between them. This CDR3 is built from 14 residues. The CDR3 loop reads CASSPLTGSPEAFF. The CDR3 DNA is TGTGCCAGCAGTCCCCTCACAGGGAGTCCTGAAGCTTTCTTT.

This chain links TRBV19 with TRBJ2-1, with 7 bases aligning to TRBD1. This CDR3 comprises 14 residues. With V trimmed by 5 bases and J by 7 bases, 8 bases remained unmatched. CDR1 is LNHDA and CDR2 is SQIVND in the germline V gene (reference sequence). CDR3 nucleotides: TGTGCCAGTAGTGCTAGACAGGGTGGGAATGAGCAGTTCTTC. It encodes CASSARQGGNEQFF.

This clone was recorded once. V usage is TRBV2 and J usage is TRBJ1-2; unclear D gene. The length of the CDR3 is 14 residues. Germline values: CDR1 SNHLY, CDR2 FYNNEI. Trimming pared 2 bases from V and 4 bases from J, leaving 11 bases between. CDR3 protein: CASSENEKVYGYTF. The CDR3 DNA follows: TGTGCCAGCAGTGAAAACGAGAAAGTCTATGGCTACACCTTC.

The genes are TRBV5-1 and TRBJ2-7; 13 nucleotides agree with TRBD2. Germline trimming cut 0 bases from V and 1 base from J; bases unmatched to any gene: 7. The CDR3 has 18 residues. The V gene's germline CDR1 is SGHRS and CDR2 YFSETQ. CDR3 amino acids: CASSLDGLAGEGSYEQYF. CDR3 nucleotide sequence: TGCGCCAGCAGCTTGGACGGACTAGCGGGAGAGGGGTCCTACGAGCAGTACTTC.

CDR3 in amino acids: CASSTEGIKCNQPQHF. CDR3 DNA sequence: TGTGCCAGCAGCACCGAAGGGATTAAGTGCAATCAGCCCCAGCATTTT. The V call is TRBV21-1, the J call TRBJ1-5. TRBV21-1 is a documented pseudogene. The CDR3 runs 16 residues.

This clone was seen more than once but under ten times. This sequence joins TRBV19 and TRBJ2-3; TRBD1 or TRBD2 may be the D gene (5 bases each). Germline CDR1 LNHDA, CDR2 SQIVND (reference sequence). V lost 1 base, J lost 1 base, and 6 bases lay in between. This CDR3 region has 14 residues. The CDR3 nucleotides are TGTGCCAGTAGTATAGGAGGGGGCACAGATACGCAGTATTTT. Translated, it gives CASSIGGGTDTQYF.

The CDR3 region is CASKEGGGGSYNEQFF. Here the CDR3 DNA reads TGCGCCAGCAAAGAGGGGGGCGGGGGCTCCTACAATGAGCAGTTCTTC. The gene calls are TRBV4-1 and TRBJ2-1; perhaps TRBD2 as D (7 bases). This CDR3 region has 16 residues. CDR1 and CDR2 (germline): MGHRA, YSYEKL. V was clipped by 7 bases and J by 0 bases, with 16 bases between them.

The chain carries TRBV9 and TRBJ2-3, with TRBD2 matching over 15 bases. The CDR3 length is 17 residues. The J segment lost 3 bases and the V segment lost 4 bases, leaving 6 bases of the junction unmatched. Germline CDR1 and CDR2: SGDLS and YYNGEE. Here the CDR3 reads CASSPGTSGGITDTQYF. CDR3 bases: TGTGCCAGCAGCCCCGGGACTAGCGGGGGGATAACAGATACGCAGTATTTT.

In DNA, the CDR3 is TGTGCCAGCAGCTCTAGCGGGAGCTGGGGAGAGACCCAGTACTTC. This codes for CASSSSGSWGETQYF. The chain couples TRBV7-2 to TRBJ2-5; 10 bases are shared with TRBD2. Per germline, CDR1 SGHTA and CDR2 FQGNSA. The trim removed 4 bases at V and 4 bases at J, leaving 6 bases unmatched. The CDR3 is 15 residues long.

The chain combines TRBV10-2 with TRBJ2-1; 14 bases align to TRBD2. Germline V gene lookup returns CDR1 WSHSY and CDR2 SAAADI. The CDR3 runs 16 residues. V shed 4 bases and J 8 bases; nucleotides not matched to a gene: 7. The CDR3, as DNA: TGCGCCAGCAGTGTACCGGGACTAGCGGGAGAGGATGAGCAGTTCTTC. Amino acid sequence: CASSVPGLAGEDEQFF.

Regarding this clone: This specimen includes other DNA sequences encoding the same CDR3. The chain combines TRBV9 with TRBJ1-1; 7 nucleotides align to TRBD1. The CDR3 has 15 amino acids. J was trimmed by 1 base and V by 0 bases; bases with no gene match: 3. Germline assignment: CDR1 SGDLS and CDR2 YYNGEE. The CDR3 sequence is CASSVAPGGNTEAFF. The CDR3 bases are TGTGCCAGCAGCGTAGCTCCAGGGGGGAACACTGAAGCTTTCTTT.